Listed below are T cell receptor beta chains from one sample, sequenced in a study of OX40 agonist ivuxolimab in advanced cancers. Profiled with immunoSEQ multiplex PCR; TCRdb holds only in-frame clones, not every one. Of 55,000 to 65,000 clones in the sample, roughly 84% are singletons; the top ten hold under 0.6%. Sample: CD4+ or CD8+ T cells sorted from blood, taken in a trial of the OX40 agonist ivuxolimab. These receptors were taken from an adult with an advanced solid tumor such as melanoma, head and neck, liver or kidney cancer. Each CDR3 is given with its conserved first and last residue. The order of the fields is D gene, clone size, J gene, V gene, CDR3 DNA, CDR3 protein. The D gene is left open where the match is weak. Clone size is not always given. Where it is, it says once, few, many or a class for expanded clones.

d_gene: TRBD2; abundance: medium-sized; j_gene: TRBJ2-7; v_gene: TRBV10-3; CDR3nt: TGTGCCATCAGCTCGGGGAGGGAAGACGAGCAGTACTTC; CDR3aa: CAISSGREDEQYF
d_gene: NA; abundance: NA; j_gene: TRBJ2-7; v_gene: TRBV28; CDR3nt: TGTGCCAGCAGCAGGGAGTTCTACGAGCAGTACTTC; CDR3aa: CASSREFYEQYF
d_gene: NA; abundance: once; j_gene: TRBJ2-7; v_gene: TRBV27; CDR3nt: TGTGCCAGCAGTTCCTACCCTGACGCTCGGGTCTCCTACGAGCAGTACTTC; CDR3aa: CASSSYPDARVSYEQYF
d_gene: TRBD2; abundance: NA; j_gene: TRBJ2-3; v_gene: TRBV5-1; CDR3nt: TGCGCCAGCAGCTTGGTACTAGCGGGAGGAGAAGATACGCAGTATTTT; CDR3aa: CASSLVLAGGEDTQYF
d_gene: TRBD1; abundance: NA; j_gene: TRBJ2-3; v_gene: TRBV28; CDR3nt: TGTGCCAGCAGTTTATGGGACGGGACAGGAGGCACAGATACGCAGTATTTT; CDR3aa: CASSLWDGTGGTDTQYF
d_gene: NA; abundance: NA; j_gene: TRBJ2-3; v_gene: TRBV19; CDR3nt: TGTGCCAGTAGGCCGACTGAAGATACGCAGTATTTT; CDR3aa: CASRPTEDTQYF
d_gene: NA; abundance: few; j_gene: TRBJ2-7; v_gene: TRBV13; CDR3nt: TGTGCCAGCAGCTCCGGGGACTCTGGGCAGTACTTC; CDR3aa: CASSSGDSGQYF
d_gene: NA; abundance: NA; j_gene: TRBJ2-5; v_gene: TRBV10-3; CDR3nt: TGTGCCATCAGCGGCGACGGCCAAGAGACCCAGTACTTC; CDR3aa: CAISGDGQETQYF
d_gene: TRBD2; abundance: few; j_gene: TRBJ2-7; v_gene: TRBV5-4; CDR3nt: TGTGCCGGCCAAAGCGGGACCGCTACGTCCGAGCAGTACTTC; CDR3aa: CAGQSGTATSEQYF
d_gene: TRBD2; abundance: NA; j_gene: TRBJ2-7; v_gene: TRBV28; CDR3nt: TGTGCCGCTCGGGGGGGCATGAGCGAGCAGTACTTC; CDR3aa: CAARGGMSEQYF
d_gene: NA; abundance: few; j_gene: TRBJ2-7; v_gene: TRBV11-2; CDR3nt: TGTGCCAGCCGGGACGGGAGCTCCTACGAGCAGTACTTC; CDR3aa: CASRDGSSYEQYF
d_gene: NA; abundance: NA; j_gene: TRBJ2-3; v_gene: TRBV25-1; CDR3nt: TGTGCCAGCAGTGAAAGAAGATACAGCCCAGATACGCAGTATTTT; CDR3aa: CASSERRYSPDTQYF
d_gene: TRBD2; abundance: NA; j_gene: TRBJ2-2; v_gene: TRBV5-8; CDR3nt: TGTGCCAGCAGCTTGGCCAAGACTAGCGGTCACACCGGGGAGCTGTTTTTT; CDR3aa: CASSLAKTSGHTGELFF
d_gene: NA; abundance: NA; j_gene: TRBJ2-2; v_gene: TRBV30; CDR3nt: TGTGCCTGGAGTCCCGAGGGGGGAGGTTATGGCACCGGGGAGCTGTTTTTT; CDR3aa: CAWSPEGGGYGTGELFF
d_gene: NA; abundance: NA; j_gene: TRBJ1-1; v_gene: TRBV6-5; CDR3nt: TGTGCCAGCAGTCGGGGGCGGAACACTGAAGCTTTCTTT; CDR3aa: CASSRGRNTEAFF
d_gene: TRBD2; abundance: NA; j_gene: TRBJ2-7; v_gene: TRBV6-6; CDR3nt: TGTGCCAGCCTAGCGGAGGGGAGCTCCTACGAGCAGTACTTC; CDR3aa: CASLAEGSSYEQYF
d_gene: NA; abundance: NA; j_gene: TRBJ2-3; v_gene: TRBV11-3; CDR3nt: TGTGCCAGCAGCTTAGGGGGGGGCACAGATACGCAGTATTTT; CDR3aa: CASSLGGGTDTQYF
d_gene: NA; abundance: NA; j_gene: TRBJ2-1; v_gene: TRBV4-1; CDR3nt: TGCGCCAGCAGCCAAGGGGGCGGCGTCCCGAGGGAGCATGAGCAGTTCTTC; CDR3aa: CASSQGGGVPREHEQFF
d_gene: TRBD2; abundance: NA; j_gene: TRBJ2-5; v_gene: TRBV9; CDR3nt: TGTGCCAGCAGCGTAGGGTCGGGGCGGGAGGGCCAAGAGACCCAGTACTTC; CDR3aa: CASSVGSGREGQETQYF
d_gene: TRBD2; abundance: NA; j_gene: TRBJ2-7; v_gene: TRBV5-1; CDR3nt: TGCGCCAGCAGCCCGTTCCCGGGACTAGCGGGAGTCTACGAGCAGTACTTC; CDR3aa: CASSPFPGLAGVYEQYF
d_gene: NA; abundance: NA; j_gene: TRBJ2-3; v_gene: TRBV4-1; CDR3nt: TGCGCCAGCAGCCTTTTCCCCAAAGATAGCACAGATACGCAGTATTTT; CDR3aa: CASSLFPKDSTDTQYF
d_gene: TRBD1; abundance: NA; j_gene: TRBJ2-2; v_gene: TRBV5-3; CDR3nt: TGTGCCAGAAGCTTGATGCTTGGCCCAGGGGGTGGGGAGCTGTTTTTT; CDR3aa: CARSLMLGPGGGELFF
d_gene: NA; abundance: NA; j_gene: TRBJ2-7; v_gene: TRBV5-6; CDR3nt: TGTGCCAGCAGCTTAATGGGGGGAACCTACGAGCAGTACTTC; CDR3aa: CASSLMGGTYEQYF
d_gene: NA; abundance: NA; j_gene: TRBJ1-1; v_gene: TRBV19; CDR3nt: TGTGCCAGTAATCTCCGGGACACAGGAACTGAAGCTTTCTTT; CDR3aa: CASNLRDTGTEAFF
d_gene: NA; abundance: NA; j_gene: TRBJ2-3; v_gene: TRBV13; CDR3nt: TGTGCCAGCAGCTTAGAGCAGGCGCTGACAGATACGCAGTATTTT; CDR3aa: CASSLEQALTDTQYF
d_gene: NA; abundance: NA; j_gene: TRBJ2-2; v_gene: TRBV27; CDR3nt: TGTGCCAGCAGTCCCCGGCCCCCGGGAGTCACCGGGGAGCTGTTTTTT; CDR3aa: CASSPRPPGVTGELFF
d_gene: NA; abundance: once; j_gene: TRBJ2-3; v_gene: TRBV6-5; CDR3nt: TGTGCCAGCAGTTATGCGGATACGCAGTATTTT; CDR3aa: CASSYADTQYF
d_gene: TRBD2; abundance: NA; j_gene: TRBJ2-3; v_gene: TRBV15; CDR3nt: TGTGCCACCAGCAGAGGAGGGAGACTAGCCAAGAGCTCGCAGTATTTT; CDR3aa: CATSRGGRLAKSSQYF
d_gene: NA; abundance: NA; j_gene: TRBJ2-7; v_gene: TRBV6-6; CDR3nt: TGTGCCAGCAGTAGCCGGGAAAACTACGAGCAGTACTTC; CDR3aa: CASSSRENYEQYF
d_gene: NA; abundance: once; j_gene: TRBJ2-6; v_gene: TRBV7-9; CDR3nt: TGTGCCAGCAAGGAGGGGCAGCGAAACTCTGGGGCCAACGTCCTGACTTTC; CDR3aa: CASKEGQRNSGANVLTF
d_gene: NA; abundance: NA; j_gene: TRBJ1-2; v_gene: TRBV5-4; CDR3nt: TGTGCCAGCAGCTTGGTGGGGAAAGCTAACTATGGCTACACCTTC; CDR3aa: CASSLVGKANYGYTF
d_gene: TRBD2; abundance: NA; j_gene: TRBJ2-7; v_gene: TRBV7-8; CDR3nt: TGTGCCAGCCACAACCGGCGGGAGAGCTCCTACGAGCAGTACTTC; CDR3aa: CASHNRRESSYEQYF
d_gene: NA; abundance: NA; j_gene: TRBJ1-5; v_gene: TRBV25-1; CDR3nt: TGTGCCAGCAGTTCATCTCGGGCAGGGTGGCAGCCCCAGCATTTT; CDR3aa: CASSSSRAGWQPQHF
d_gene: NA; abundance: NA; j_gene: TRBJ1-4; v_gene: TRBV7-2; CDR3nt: TGTGCCAGCAGCTTTCAGGGGCCGGGTGAAAAACTGTTTTTT; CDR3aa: CASSFQGPGEKLFF
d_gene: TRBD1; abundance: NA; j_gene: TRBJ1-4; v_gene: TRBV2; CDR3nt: TGTGCCAGCAGCGCATTGGGACAGGCTAATGAAAAACTGTTTTTT; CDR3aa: CASSALGQANEKLFF
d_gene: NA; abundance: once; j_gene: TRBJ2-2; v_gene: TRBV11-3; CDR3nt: TGTGCCAGCAGCTTAGATGAAGCGAACACCGGGGAGCTGTTTTTT; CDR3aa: CASSLDEANTGELFF
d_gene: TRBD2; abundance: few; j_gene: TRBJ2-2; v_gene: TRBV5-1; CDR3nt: TGCGCCAGCAGCTTGGAACCTAGCGGGAGTAGAACCGGGGAGCTGTTTTTT; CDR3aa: CASSLEPSGSRTGELFF
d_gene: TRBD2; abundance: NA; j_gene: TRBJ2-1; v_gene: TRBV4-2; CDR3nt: TGTGCCAGCAGCCAAGTGGCTGGGACTAGCGGGAGCTCCTACAATGAGCAGTTCTTC; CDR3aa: CASSQVAGTSGSSYNEQFF
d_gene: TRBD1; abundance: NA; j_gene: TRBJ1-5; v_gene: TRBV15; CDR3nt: TGTGCCACCAGCAGCCGGGACAGGGGGCCCTACAATCAGCCCCAGCATTTT; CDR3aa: CATSSRDRGPYNQPQHF
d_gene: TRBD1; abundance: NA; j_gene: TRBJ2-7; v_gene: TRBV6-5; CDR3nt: TGTGCCAGCAGTCGGACAGGCTACGAGCAGTACTTC; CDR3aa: CASSRTGYEQYF
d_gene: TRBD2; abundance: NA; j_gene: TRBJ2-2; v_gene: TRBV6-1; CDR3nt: TGTGCCAGCAGTGGGGGGACTAGCGGGAGTTTAGTTACCGGGGAGCTGTTTTTT; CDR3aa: CASSGGTSGSLVTGELFF
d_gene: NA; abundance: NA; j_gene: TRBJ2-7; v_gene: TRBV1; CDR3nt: TGCACCAGCAGCCAAGAAGTTCGGCTAACTACGAAGCAGTACTTC; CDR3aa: CTSSQEVRLTTKQYF
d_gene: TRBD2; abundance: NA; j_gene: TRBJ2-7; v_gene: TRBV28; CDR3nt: TGTGCCAGCAGTCCCCGAACTAGCGGTTACGAGCAGTACTTC; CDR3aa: CASSPRTSGYEQYF
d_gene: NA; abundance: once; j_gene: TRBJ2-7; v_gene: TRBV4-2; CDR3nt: TGTGCCAGCAGTAGAGGGGGGAGTTCCGACGAGCAGTACTTC; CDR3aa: CASSRGGSSDEQYF
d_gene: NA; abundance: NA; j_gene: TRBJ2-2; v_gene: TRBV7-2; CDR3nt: TGTGCCAGCAGCCCTCCAGGGCCGGAGGAGCTGTTTTTT; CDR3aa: CASSPPGPEELFF